This T cell receptor beta chain is from a study of T-cell reconstitution after alpha-beta-depleted transplantation in children. This CDR3 comprises 12 residues. The germline V and J ends were trimmed by 5 bases and 4 bases, with 8 bases remaining between them. Germline loops: CDR1 SEHNR, CDR2 FQNEAQ (reference sequence). This clonotype was counted at least ten times. Its specificity is unknown. Points from the study as a whole: Surviving recipient T cells and thymic progenitors produced the high day-60 TCRbeta diversity seen in some patients.

Unique molecular identifiers were incorporated when the TCRbeta library was constructed. TCRdb passed the PCR reads through MiXCR, listing each CDR3 protein once. This table holds about 290,000 distinct CDR3 sequences, around 10% found once. The TCR sequence derives from a boy in the first two years of life with acute myeloid leukemia, due to receive a stem cell transplant. Sequenced material: PBMCs, taken before TCRalphabeta/CD19-depleted stem cell transplant. The V and J genes are TRBV7-9 and TRBJ2-5; no clear D gene. The chain's CDR3 is CASSPYGETQYF. The CDR3, as DNA: TGTGCCAGCAGCCCGTATGGAGAGACCCAGTACTTC.